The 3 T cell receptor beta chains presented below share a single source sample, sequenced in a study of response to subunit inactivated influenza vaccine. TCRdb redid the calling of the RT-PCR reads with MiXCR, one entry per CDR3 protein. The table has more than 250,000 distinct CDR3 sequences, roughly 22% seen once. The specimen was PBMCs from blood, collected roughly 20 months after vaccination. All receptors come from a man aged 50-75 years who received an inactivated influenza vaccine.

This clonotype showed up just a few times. CDR3 sequence: CASSSFLLAEYTDTQYF. CDR3 coding DNA: TGTGCCAGCAGTTCCTTCTTACTAGCGGAATACACAGATACGCAGTATTTT. The J gene is TRBJ2-3, the V gene TRBV6-2 or TRBV6-3, with 8 positions matching TRBD2. Germline V gene lookup returns CDR1 MNHEY and CDR2 SVGEGT. J gave up 2 bases and V 4 bases, and 11 bases lay outside the gene matches. The CDR3 has 17 residues.

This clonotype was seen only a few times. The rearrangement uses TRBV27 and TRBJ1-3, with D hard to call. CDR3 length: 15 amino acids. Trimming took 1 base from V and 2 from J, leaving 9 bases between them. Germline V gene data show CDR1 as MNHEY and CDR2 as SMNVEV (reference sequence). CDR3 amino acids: CASSLYSGAGNTIYF. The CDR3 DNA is TGTGCCAGCAGTTTATATTCCGGGGCTGGAAACACCATATATTTT.

Written as DNA, the CDR3 is TGCGCCAGCAGCTTGGCTCTCTACAATGAGCAGTTCTTC. Residues: CASSLALYNEQFF. This chain uses TRBV5-1 with TRBJ2-1; D is ambiguous. The CDR3 loop spans 13 amino acids. Trimming took 0 bases from V and 3 from J, leaving 4 bases between them. Germline loops: CDR1 SGHRS, CDR2 YFSETQ.